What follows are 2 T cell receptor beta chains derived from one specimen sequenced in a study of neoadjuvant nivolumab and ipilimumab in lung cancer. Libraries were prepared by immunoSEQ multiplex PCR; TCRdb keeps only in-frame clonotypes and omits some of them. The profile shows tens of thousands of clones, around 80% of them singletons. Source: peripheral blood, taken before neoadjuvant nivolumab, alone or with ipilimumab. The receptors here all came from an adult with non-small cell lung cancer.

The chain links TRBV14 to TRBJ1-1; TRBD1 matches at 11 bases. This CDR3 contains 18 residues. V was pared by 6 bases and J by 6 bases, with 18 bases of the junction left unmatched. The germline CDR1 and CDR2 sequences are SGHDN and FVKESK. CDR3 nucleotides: TGTGCCAGCAGACCCCTACCGGGACAGGGGGGACGGATGGCTGAAGCTTTCTTT. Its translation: CASRPLPGQGGRMAEAFF. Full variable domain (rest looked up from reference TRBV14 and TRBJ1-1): EAGVTQFPSHSVIEKGQTVTLRCDPISGHDNLYWYRRVMGKEIKFLLHFVKESKQDESGMPNNRFLAERTGGTYSTLKVQPAELEDSGVYFCASRPLPGQGGRMAEAFFGQGTRLTVV.

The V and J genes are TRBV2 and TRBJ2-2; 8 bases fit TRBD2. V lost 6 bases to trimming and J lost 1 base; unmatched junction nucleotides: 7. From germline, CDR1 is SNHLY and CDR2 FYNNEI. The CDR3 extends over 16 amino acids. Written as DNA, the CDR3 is TGTGCCAGCAGAGCATCTGCGGGAGGGAACACCGGGGAGCTGTTTTTT. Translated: CASRASAGGNTGELFF.